The sequence of this T cell receptor (beta chain) was determined in a study of CD8 T cells in Susac syndrome. TCR beta sequencing was performed on blood CD8+ and CD4+ T cells. The multiple sclerosis controls were treatment-naive patients, and their relapsing-remitting disease was stable or active. RNA amounts of roughly 0.5 to 1 ug underwent reverse transcription with random hexamers. By means of immunoSEQ multiplex PCR, TCR beta CDR3 spanning 54 Vbeta and 13 Jbeta underwent amplification. TCRdb fed the immunoSEQ multiplex PCR reads into MiXCR, producing one record per CDR3 protein. The repertoire includes a few hundred thousand distinct CDR3 sequences, 93% of them detected once, and 0.065% to 0.075% sits in the top ten. Sequences were obtained from CD4+ T cells from PBMCs. The sequence was collected from a human donor with multiple sclerosis.

CDR3 protein: CAWKTRVLGTEAFF. The CDR3 coding sequence is TGTGCCTGGAAGACCAGGGTTTTGGGCACTGAAGCTTTCTTT. This sequence joins TRBV30 and TRBJ1-1; maybe TRBD1 (5 bases). V dropped 4 bases and J dropped 4 bases, with 16 bases sitting between them. Germline V gene sequence: CDR1 GTSNPN, CDR2 SVGIG (reference sequence). The CDR3 totals 14 residues.